Here is one T cell receptor beta chain with its context. Repertoires were generated with immunoSEQ multiplex PCR, while TCRdb's copy carries only in-frame clones and drops some. The sample lists 2 million or so clones; over 85% were seen once. Naive CD8 isolation took CD45RO-negative cells positively selected for CCR7 and excluded terminally differentiated effector memory CD45RA+ cells. This entry belongs to a study of shared clonotypes between healthy human individuals. Germline CDR1 and CDR2: LNHDA and SQIVND (reference sequence). V was clipped by 3 bases and J by 2 bases; unmatched bases: 2. The CDR3 has 14 residues.

The specimen was naive CD8+ T cells sorted from blood. The rearrangement links TRBV19 to TRBJ2-3; 7 bases are shared with TRBD2. The clonotype comes from a young man in good health. In DNA form, the CDR3 reads TGTGCCAGTAGTATTGGACTAGTCACAGATACGCAGTATTTT. Amino acid sequence: CASSIGLVTDTQYF.